This T cell receptor beta chain was sequenced during a study of T cell responses to AZD1222 COVID-19 vaccine. The CDR3 extends over 16 amino acids. General study results and limits: Mostly white British, mostly female donors; authors suggested clonal diversity may be underestimated. Elevations in Spike-specific TCR breadth and depth followed administration of two AZD1222 doses.

A word on this clone: Its antigen is not known.

Measured with immunoSEQ multiplex PCR; TCRdb has only the in-frame clones, and not every one. The sample shows more than 100,000 clones, around 92% of them seen only once. This sequence was found in an adult in good health. The sample consisted of peripheral blood, taken on day 0 of AZD1222 vaccination. The V gene is TRBV21-1, the J gene TRBJ1-4; no DNA check was done on the table's D call, TRBD1. TRBV21-1 is an annotated pseudogene. CDR3 region: CASSKSRDRGVEKLFF. CDR3 sequence (DNA): TGTGCCAGCAGCAAGTCTCGGGACAGGGGAGTTGAAAAACTGTTTTTT.